A single sample gave rise to the 27 T cell receptor beta chains below, sequenced in a study of cytomegalovirus exposure and HLA in healthy donors. PCR primers comprised 60 Vbeta and 13 Jbeta primers. Data came from immunoSEQ multiplex PCR; TCRdb stores just in-frame clones and leaves some out. In all, the sample yields 180,000 or so clones. The sequenced sample was PBMCs. The receptors shown here come from a woman aged 18-29 years in good health and CMV-seropositive.

The rearrangement links TRBV18 to TRBJ1-2; 9 bases are a match to TRBD1. CDR3 length: 17 residues. The germline V gene encodes CDR1 KGHSH and CDR2 LQKENI. Losses at the gene ends were 0 bases for V and 10 bases for J; bases not matched to a gene: 15. The CDR3 loop reads CASSPPNLGTGPSSYTF. The CDR3 DNA follows: TGTGCCAGCTCACCACCCAACCTGGGGACAGGGCCGTCTTCCTACACCTTC.

CDR3 amino acids: CAIRPRGSTYNEQFF. CDR3 coding DNA: TGTGCCATCAGGCCCCGGGGGAGTACCTACAATGAGCAGTTCTTC. The gene calls are TRBV10-3 and TRBJ2-1; TRBD2 might be the D (6 bases). V was clipped by 6 bases and J by 2 bases, with 14 bases between them. In germline, CDR1 is ENHRY, CDR2 SYGVKD. This CDR3 region has 15 residues.

CDR3 protein: CASSVTGNTGELFF. The CDR3 DNA reads as TGTGCCAGCAGCGTTACGGGAAACACCGGGGAGCTGTTTTTT. This chain links TRBV9 with TRBJ2-2; tentatively, D is TRBD2 (5 bases). Trimming stripped 2 bases from V and 2 bases from J, with 7 bases between. This CDR3 is 14 amino acids long. Germline V CDR1 and CDR2: SGDLS, YYNGEE. Complete variable domain (other parts from reference TRBV9 and TRBJ2-2): DSGVTQTPKHLITATGQRVTLRCSPRSGDLSVYWYQQSLDQGLQFLIQYYNGEERAKGNILERFSAQQFPDLHSELNLSSLELGDSALYFCASSVTGNTGELFFGEGSRLTVL.

The chain has TRBV6-5 and TRBJ1-1; the match to TRBD1 covers 8 bases. CDR1 and CDR2 (germline): MNHEY, SVGAGI. The CDR3 has 16 residues. Trimming took 2 bases from V and 1 from J; bases not matched to a gene: 6. The CDR3 sequence is CASSYGGTGGNTEAFF. The DNA of the CDR3 is TGTGCCAGCAGTTACGGTGGGACAGGAGGGAACACTGAAGCTTTCTTT.

The chain uses TRBV9 and TRBJ1-2; TRBD1 aligns across 9 bases. Germline V gene lookup returns CDR1 SGDLS and CDR2 YYNGEE. The CDR3 length is 17 residues. J lost 1 base, V lost 0 bases, and 7 bases had no gene match. The CDR3 here is CASSVGGAGQGNYGYTF. CDR3 DNA sequence: TGTGCCAGCAGCGTAGGAGGCGCGGGACAGGGTAACTATGGCTACACCTTC.

This chain joins TRBV19 and TRBJ2-1; 14 bases align to TRBD2. Trimming took 10 bases from V and 5 from J; bases not matched to a gene: 4. This CDR3 has 14 amino acids. Germline V gene data show CDR1 as LNHDA and CDR2 as SQIVND (reference sequence). This chain's CDR3 is CATLGLAGDNEQFF. Here the CDR3 DNA reads TGTGCCACTCTGGGACTAGCGGGGGACAATGAGCAGTTCTTC. Based on the CDR3 plus reference TRBV19 and TRBJ2-1, the full variable domain is DGGITQSPKYLFRKEGQNVTLSCEQNLNHDAMYWYRQDPGQGLRLIYYSQIVNDFQKGDIAEGYSVSREKKESFPLTVTSAQKNPTAFYLCATLGLAGDNEQFFGPGTRLTVL.

The CDR3 DNA is TGTGCCAGCAGTTACCAGTTAGGGCGAGGGTACGAGCAGTACTTC. It is translated as CASSYQLGRGYEQYF. The rearrangement joins TRBV6-5 to TRBJ2-7; D might be TRBD2 (5 bases). V was cut by 2 bases and J by 4 bases, with 15 bases left in between. This CDR3 region has 15 residues. Germline loops: CDR1 MNHEY, CDR2 SVGAGI.

The chain has TRBV7-6 and TRBJ2-5; 11 bases line up with TRBD2. The CDR3 sequence is 16 residues long. V gave up 5 bases and J gave up 2 bases; unmatched junction bases: 7. Germline loops: CDR1 SGHVS, CDR2 FNYEAQ. Written as DNA, the CDR3 is TGTGCCAGCAGCCTCCTTAGCGGGGGGGCTCAAGAGACCCAGTACTTC. This translates into CASSLLSGGAQETQYF.

V and J are TRBV13 and TRBJ2-3; D remains ambiguous. V was trimmed by 4 bases and J by 0 bases, leaving 17 bases between them. The CDR3 runs to 17 residues. Germline V gene lookup returns CDR1 PRHDT and CDR2 FYEKMQ (reference sequence). The CDR3 protein is CASSSYDAESSTDTQYF. The CDR3 DNA is TGTGCCAGCAGCTCCTATGACGCGGAATCTAGCACAGATACGCAGTATTTT.

The CDR3 nucleotides read TGCGCCAGCAGCCAACCCTGGGGGGGGACCGGGGAGCTGTTTTTT. Amino acid sequence: CASSQPWGGTGELFF. The chain links TRBV4-1 to TRBJ2-2; 7 positions agree with TRBD2. Trimming removed 2 bases from V and 5 bases from J; junction bases left unmatched: 5. This CDR3 spans 15 amino acids. CDR1 is MGHRA and CDR2 is YSYEKL in the germline V gene.

The V and J genes are TRBV11-2 and TRBJ2-1; D is unclear. The CDR3 sequence is 13 residues long. The germline V and J ends were trimmed by 0 bases and 7 bases, with 7 bases remaining between them. Germline assignment: CDR1 SGHAT and CDR2 FQNNGV. Written as DNA, the CDR3 is TGTGCCAGCAGCTTAGACGCACTTAATGAGCAGTTCTTC. Translated, it gives CASSLDALNEQFF. The whole variable domain, filled in from reference TRBV11-2 and TRBJ2-1, reads EAGVAQSPRYKIIEKRQSVAFWCNPISGHATLYWYQQILGQGPKLLIQFQNNGVVDDSQLPKDRFSAERLKGVDSTLKIQPAKLEDSAVYLCASSLDALNEQFFGPGTRLTVL.

The chain joins TRBV11-2 to TRBJ1-1; tentative D call: TRBD1 (5 bases). CDR1 and CDR2 (germline): SGHAT, FQNNGV. The CDR3 length is 15 residues. V lost 5 bases and J lost 0, with 13 bases in between. The CDR3 here is CASSLTDSLNTEAFF. The DNA for the CDR3 is TGTGCCAGCAGCCTTACTGACAGCTTGAACACTGAAGCTTTCTTT.

The rearrangement uses TRBV10-3 and TRBJ2-3; maybe TRBD2 (5 bases). The germline V and J ends were trimmed by 5 bases and 5 bases, with 14 bases remaining between them. The CDR3 sequence is 14 residues long. Germline CDR1 ENHRY, CDR2 SYGVKD. In DNA, the CDR3 is TGTGCCATCAGTCAGACTACCACTGTAGATACGCAGTATTTT. Amino acids: CAISQTTTVDTQYF.

The J gene is TRBJ1-1, the V gene TRBV7-6; D uncertain. The CDR3 consists of 13 residues. Germline V CDR1 and CDR2: SGHVS, FNYEAQ. V was pared by 2 bases and J by 7 bases, with 11 bases between. The CDR3 here is CASSLNWAGEAFF. The CDR3 DNA is TGTGCCAGCAGCTTAAATTGGGCAGGTGAAGCTTTCTTT.

The rearrangement links TRBV19 to TRBJ1-2, with TRBD1 matching over 7 bases. J lost 7 bases, V lost 6 bases, and 14 bases had no gene match. From germline, CDR1 is LNHDA and CDR2 SQIVND (reference sequence). The CDR3 is 15 amino acids. The CDR3: CASRTPRQGLSGYTF. The CDR3 DNA reads as TGTGCCAGTAGAACTCCTCGACAGGGCCTCTCTGGCTACACCTTC.

V gene TRBV6-1 combines with J gene TRBJ1-5; 8 positions match TRBD1. The CDR3 is 15 amino acids. V was pared by 4 bases and J by 0 bases, with 2 bases of the junction left unmatched. In germline, CDR1 is MNHNS, CDR2 SASEGT. CDR3 nucleotide sequence: TGTGCCAGCAGTGGGACAGGGTATAGCAATCAGCCCCAGCATTTT. The encoded protein is CASSGTGYSNQPQHF.

As for this clone: A junction end diverges from the germline sequence, so it may reflect a read error. This chain joins TRBV15 and TRBJ2-1, with 10 bases that match TRBD2. This CDR3 has 12 residues. Germline values: CDR1 LNHNV, CDR2 YYDKDF (reference sequence). In nucleotides, the CDR3 is TGTGCCACCAGCAGACAGCGGGAGGGCATTGTCTTC. As protein: CATSRQREGIVF.

The V gene is TRBV11-2, the J gene TRBJ2-7; the D gene is possibly TRBD2 (6 bases). The V end was cut by 3 bases, the J end by 3 bases, with 12 bases between. Germline lookup yields CDR1 SGHAT and CDR2 FQNNGV. The CDR3 contains 14 residues. The CDR3 DNA reads as TGTGCCAGCAGCTTGGTAAGCGGGTTCTACGAGCAGTACTTC. Translating gives CASSLVSGFYEQYF.

The chain couples TRBV14 to TRBJ1-1; TRBD1 is a possible D gene (6 bases). V was pared by 2 bases and J by 4 bases, with 14 bases between. Germline loops: CDR1 SGHDN, CDR2 FVKESK. The CDR3 runs 15 residues. CDR3 bases: TGTGCCAGCAGCCAAATACCCACAGGGAGCACTGAAGCTTTCTTT. It encodes CASSQIPTGSTEAFF.

This chain uses TRBV5-5 with TRBJ2-2; the D is unclear. CDR1 is SGHKS, CDR2 YYEKEE, per germline (reference sequence). V was trimmed by 1 base and J by 1 base, leaving 8 bases between them. This CDR3 comprises 15 residues. The CDR3 DNA is TGTGCCAGCAGCTTGCTTTCGGGGAACACCGGGGAGCTGTTTTTT. Translation: CASSLLSGNTGELFF.

CDR3 coding DNA: TGTGCCTGGAGAGCCGGGAGGGCTTACAATGAGCAGTTCTTC. Amino acids: CAWRAGRAYNEQFF. This chain joins TRBV30 and TRBJ2-1; 8 nucleotides agree with TRBD2. The CDR3 consists of 14 residues. Germline V gives CDR1 GTSNPN, CDR2 SVGIG (reference sequence). With 3 bases clipped from V and 4 bases from J, the junction kept 5 bases outside the gene matches.

The V gene is TRBV5-1, the J gene TRBJ2-3; D remains unclear. The ends were cut back, 4 bases at V and 2 bases at J, with 14 bases in the middle. The germline CDR1 and CDR2 sequences are SGHRS and YFSETQ. There are 15 residues in the CDR3. As DNA, the CDR3 is TGCGCCAGCAGCACCCGACAAGGCTCCACAGATACGCAGTATTTT. As protein: CASSTRQGSTDTQYF.

The V call is TRBV7-9, the J call TRBJ2-3, with TRBD2 matching 7 bases. CDR1 is SEHNR, CDR2 FQNEAQ, per germline (reference sequence). J was trimmed by 2 bases and V by 4 bases; bases with no gene match: 9. The CDR3 totals 16 residues. CDR3 sequence reads: CASSSRAGTLTDTQYF. The CDR3 DNA is TGTGCCAGCAGCTCTAGAGCGGGGACCCTCACAGATACGCAGTATTTT.

The rearrangement uses TRBV30 and TRBJ1-1, with D maybe TRBD1 (6 bases). Germline CDR1 is GTSNPN and CDR2 is SVGIG (reference sequence). Trimming cost V 0 bases and J 2 bases, with 10 bases left between them. This CDR3 is 14 amino acids long. The CDR3 is CAWSVGDINTEAFF. The CDR3 DNA sequence: TGTGCCTGGAGTGTAGGGGACATCAACACTGAAGCTTTCTTT.

The V gene is TRBV30, the J gene TRBJ1-2; no clear D. Germline-derived CDR1 and CDR2 are GTSNPN and SVGIG (reference sequence). Trimming removed 4 bases at V and 4 bases at J, with 10 bases between. This CDR3 is built from 12 residues. CDR3 loop: CAWNSAGYGYTF. CDR3 bases: TGTGCCTGGAATAGCGCAGGCTATGGCTACACCTTC.

The chain couples TRBV30 to TRBJ2-3; D is perhaps TRBD2 (6 bases). The germline CDR1 and CDR2 sequences are GTSNPN and SVGIG (reference sequence). The CDR3 contains 14 residues. The germline V and J ends were trimmed by 4 bases and 0 bases, with 11 bases remaining between them. The CDR3 loop reads CAWNAGTSTDTQYF. In DNA, the CDR3 is TGTGCCTGGAATGCGGGGACTAGCACAGATACGCAGTATTTT.

V and J are TRBV4-2 and TRBJ2-3; the match to TRBD2 covers 15 bases. Germline CDR1 reads LGHNA; CDR2 reads YNFKEQ. The V segment lost 4 bases and the J segment 5 bases; nucleotides outside the gene matches: 7. The CDR3 is 17 amino acids. The CDR3 sequence: CASSPRGTSGGLDTQYF. The CDR3 bases are TGTGCCAGCAGCCCCAGAGGGACTAGCGGGGGGTTAGATACGCAGTATTTT.